This T cell receptor (beta chain) was recovered during a study of beta chain features in type 1 diabetes. Overall study results and limits: PCR might preferentially amplify shorter templates, equally in patients and controls. Because the template was cDNA, high-expressing cells might be over-represented.

As every portion of the isolated RNA was reverse transcribed, the sequencing read expressed TCRB transcripts. TCRdb's copy holds only in-frame clones and misses some; the assay was immunoSEQ multiplex PCR. The sample has hundreds of thousands of clones, approximately 10% seen once. V gave up 3 bases and J gave up 4 bases; unmatched junction bases: 2. CDR3 size: 14 residues. Germline values: CDR1 SGDLS, CDR2 YYNGEE. CD4+ cells of the naive, central memory, regulatory and stem cell-like memory types were sorted via CD45RO/CCR7/CD25/CD127/CD95/CD27. This clone was counted between two and nine times. Its antigen is currently unknown.

The clonotype originates from a woman in her twenties or thirties in good health. The rearrangement uses TRBV9 and TRBJ2-3, with 10 bases lining up with TRBD2. The sequencing input was naive CD4+ T cells from blood. CDR3 amino acids: CASSASGRPDTQYF. The CDR3 coding sequence is TGTGCCAGCAGCGCTAGCGGGAGACCAGATACGCAGTATTTT. The variable domain in full, with the rest retrieved from reference TRBV9 and TRBJ2-3, is DSGVTQTPKHLITATGQRVTLRCSPRSGDLSVYWYQQSLDQGLQFLIQYYNGEERAKGNILERFSAQQFPDLHSELNLSSLELGDSALYFCASSASGRPDTQYFGPGTRLTVL.